Reported below is one TCR beta chain. Its antigen remains unknown. The CDR3 spans 16 residues. CDR1 and CDR2 from the germline V gene are MNHEY and SVGAGI. Trimming left V 2 bases short and J 4 bases short, with 15 bases between. These data originate in a study of T cells in Graves' hyperthyroidism and ophthalmopathy. Researchers amplified the TCR beta CDR3 regions from RNA transcripts. With the HTBI primer set, the TCR CDR3 went through a first round of RT-PCR. TCRdb reprocessed the multiplex PCR reads via MiXCR and lists one record per CDR3 protein. The repertoire holds about 480,000 distinct CDR3 sequences, with roughly 22% as singletons. Study-level results: Stable hyperthyroidism and ophthalmopathy were separated using 13 V-J signatures.

Source material: blood. This chain uses TRBV6-5 with TRBJ1-5, with D possibly TRBD1 on 6 matching bases. The sequence derives from a woman between 65 and 79 years old with Graves' ophthalmopathy. This CDR3 reads CASSYRQAHFNQPQHF. CDR3 bases: TGTGCCAGCAGTTACAGACAGGCTCACTTTAATCAGCCCCAGCATTTT.